This is a list of T cell receptor beta chains from one sample in a study of T cells after yellow fever vaccination. Via MiXCR, TCRdb re-called the 5' RACE reads, giving one row per CDR3 protein. The sample contains a few hundred thousand distinct CDR3 sequences, 3.5% to 4.5% of which appear only once. The sample was PBMCs, taken 15 days after the yellow fever booster vaccination. The receptors come from a man younger than 35 who received the YFV17D yellow fever vaccine. CDR3s include the opening cysteine and the closing phenylalanine or tryptophan. A D gene is named only where the DNA matches it firmly. A row's size may be missing; if present it is once, few, many or a size class.

size: few
V: TRBV12-5
J: TRBJ1-2
D: -
CDR3: CASGTGRTAQSNYGYTF
DNA: TGTGCTAGTGGTACTGGCCGGACAGCACAATCTAACTATGGCTACACCTTC

size: -
V: TRBV4-2
J: TRBJ2-5
D: -
CDR3: CASEGDRTGTQYF
DNA: TGTGCCAGCGAAGGGGACCGCACGGGGACCCAGTACTTC

size: few
V: TRBV5-4
J: TRBJ2-5
D: -
CDR3: CASSLSGQPGETQYF
DNA: TGTGCCAGCAGCTTGTCTGGGCAGCCGGGGGAGACCCAGTACTTC

size: many
V: TRBV6-6
J: TRBJ2-1
D: TRBD2
CDR3: CASGNSGGAYNEQFF
DNA: TGTGCCAGCGGGAATAGCGGGGGGGCCTACAATGAGCAGTTCTTC

size: -
V: TRBV6-5
J: TRBJ1-1
D: -
CDR3: CASNAGASNTEAFF
DNA: TGTGCCAGCAACGCCGGGGCCTCCAACACTGAAGCTTTCTTT

size: few
V: TRBV12-5
J: TRBJ1-1
D: -
CDR3: CASGSQDTEAFF
DNA: TGTGCTAGTGGTTCTCAGGACACTGAAGCTTTCTTT

size: few
V: TRBV7-9
J: TRBJ1-6
D: -
CDR3: CASRPTDSPLHF
DNA: TGTGCCAGCAGACCGACGGATTCACCCCTCCACTTT

size: many
V: TRBV7-3
J: TRBJ2-1
D: -
CDR3: CASSPTGTQNEQFF
DNA: TGTGCCAGCAGCCCTACCGGGACGCAGAATGAGCAGTTCTTC

size: many
V: TRBV5-1
J: TRBJ2-3
D: -
CDR3: CASRGSRTDTQYF
DNA: TGCGCCAGCAGGGGCAGTCGCACAGATACGCAGTATTTT

size: many
V: TRBV6-5
J: TRBJ2-3
D: TRBD1
CDR3: CASRRQGADTQYF
DNA: TGTGCCAGCAGACGACAGGGGGCAGATACGCAGTATTTT

size: -
V: TRBV6-5
J: TRBJ2-1
D: -
CDR3: CASSYSGGASNEQFF
DNA: TGTGCCAGCAGTTACTCGGGCGGGGCCTCGAATGAGCAGTTCTTC

size: many
V: TRBV5-1
J: TRBJ1-5
D: TRBD1
CDR3: CASSLTPQGDPSNQPQHF
DNA: TGCGCCAGCAGCTTGACCCCACAGGGGGACCCTAGCAATCAGCCCCAGCATTTT

size: many
V: TRBV7-9
J: TRBJ1-1
D: TRBD1
CDR3: CASSLQGGEAFF
DNA: TGTGCCAGCAGCCTCCAGGGGGGTGAAGCTTTCTTT

size: many
V: TRBV4-1
J: TRBJ2-5
D: TRBD1
CDR3: CASSQDDRGDLETQYF
DNA: TGCGCCAGCAGCCAAGACGACAGGGGAGATTTAGAGACCCAGTACTTC

size: few
V: TRBV3-1
J: TRBJ2-1
D: TRBD1
CDR3: CASMRDSTSNEQFF
DNA: TGTGCCAGCATGAGGGACAGCACATCCAATGAGCAGTTCTTC

size: -
V: TRBV5-1
J: TRBJ2-3
D: -
CDR3: CASSSPGLLRGTDTQYF
DNA: TGCGCCAGCAGCTCGCCGGGACTTCTGAGGGGCACAGATACGCAGTATTTT

size: few
V: TRBV12-5
J: TRBJ1-5
D: -
CDR3: CASGLLQPQHF
DNA: TGTGCTAGTGGTTTGTTGCAGCCCCAGCATTTT

size: few
V: TRBV7-6
J: TRBJ2-5
D: -
CDR3: CASSPSPRPETQYF
DNA: TGTGCCAGCAGCCCAAGCCCCCGGCCGGAGACCCAGTACTTC

size: -
V: TRBV5-4
J: TRBJ2-3
D: -
CDR3: CASKLDPTGTDTQYF
DNA: TGTGCCAGCAAACTTGATCCCACCGGCACAGATACGCAGTATTTT

size: many
V: TRBV7-2
J: TRBJ1-4
D: TRBD1
CDR3: CASSETGYFNEKLFF
DNA: TGTGCCAGCAGCGAGACAGGGTACTTTAATGAAAAACTGTTTTTT

size: -
V: TRBV7-2
J: TRBJ2-1
D: TRBD2
CDR3: CASSLGQRGGDEQFF
DNA: TGTGCCAGCAGCTTAGGTCAGCGGGGGGGCGATGAGCAGTTCTTC

size: many
V: TRBV7-9
J: TRBJ2-7
D: -
CDR3: CASSRGPTVPSEQYF
DNA: TGTGCCAGCAGCAGAGGTCCGACAGTGCCTAGTGAGCAGTACTTC

size: many
V: TRBV7-8
J: TRBJ2-5
D: -
CDR3: CASSRGWGAGQETQYF
DNA: TGTGCCAGCAGCCGCGGATGGGGGGCGGGACAAGAGACCCAGTACTTC

size: many
V: TRBV30
J: TRBJ1-5
D: TRBD1
CDR3: CAWSVQGDQPQHF
DNA: TGTGCCTGGAGTGTCCAGGGGGACCAGCCCCAGCATTTT

size: few
V: TRBV9
J: TRBJ1-5
D: TRBD1
CDR3: CASSVDGQGYQPQHF
DNA: TGTGCCAGCAGCGTAGATGGACAGGGGTATCAGCCCCAGCATTTT

size: few
V: TRBV4-2
J: TRBJ2-6
D: -
CDR3: CASSQLTGTEFSGANVLTF
DNA: TGTGCCAGCAGCCAATTAACCGGGACGGAGTTCTCTGGGGCCAACGTCCTGACTTTC

size: many
V: TRBV7-9
J: TRBJ2-1
D: -
CDR3: CASSTQGGINEQFF
DNA: TGTGCCAGCAGCACCCAGGGGGGGATCAATGAGCAGTTCTTC

size: many
V: TRBV10-3
J: TRBJ2-3
D: -
CDR3: CAITGAPSTDTQYF
DNA: TGTGCCATCACAGGTGCCCCTAGCACAGATACGCAGTATTTT

size: -
V: TRBV5-6
J: TRBJ2-7
D: -
CDR3: CASSAEGGALIEQYF
DNA: TGTGCCAGCAGCGCGGAAGGTGGGGCCTTAATCGAGCAGTACTTC

size: many
V: TRBV20-1
J: TRBJ1-1
D: TRBD1
CDR3: CSAARTGRNRAFF
DNA: TGCAGTGCTGCGCGGACAGGAAGAAATCGAGCTTTCTTT

size: few
V: TRBV28
J: TRBJ2-1
D: TRBD2
CDR3: CASKRSREDEQFF
DNA: TGTGCCAGCAAGCGAAGCCGGGAGGATGAGCAGTTCTTC

size: many
V: TRBV5-1
J: TRBJ1-5
D: -
CDR3: CASSLTPPEPQHF
DNA: TGCGCCAGCAGCTTGACACCCCCGGAGCCCCAGCATTTT

size: many
V: TRBV7-9
J: TRBJ2-5
D: -
CDR3: CASSLGTGLETQYF
DNA: TGTGCCAGCAGCTTAGGGACGGGGCTGGAGACCCAGTACTTC

size: few
V: TRBV5-1
J: TRBJ2-1
D: -
CDR3: CASSFLVSGEQFF
DNA: TGCGCCAGCAGCTTCCTAGTTTCGGGAGAGCAGTTCTTC

size: many
V: TRBV5-6
J: TRBJ1-2
D: -
CDR3: CASSPSRYGYTF
DNA: TGTGCCAGCAGTCCCAGCCGCTATGGCTACACCTTC